Listed here are 26 T cell receptor beta chains from one sample, sequenced in a study of beta chain features in type 1 diabetes. Regarding the study as a whole: Among all four CD4+ subsets, Type 1 diabetes patients had TCRB CDR3s that were moderately but significantly shorter.

TCRB transcripts that were expressed got sequenced, as all of the isolated RNA had been reverse transcribed. Assay: immunoSEQ multiplex PCR; the TCRdb copy retains only in-frame clones and omits some. The data contain 350,000 to 400,000 clones, around 13% of them singletons. Which antigens these TCRs recognize remains unknown. Sequenced sample: naive CD4+ T cells from blood. All receptors come from a woman between 18 and 30 years old with type 1 diabetes.

In this sample, this clone turned up a few times. The chain links TRBV19 to TRBJ2-1, with 15 bases aligning to TRBD2. Germline V gene lookup returns CDR1 LNHDA and CDR2 SQIVND (reference sequence). The CDR3 covers 16 residues. Trimming removed 6 bases from V and 9 bases from J; junction bases left unmatched: 9. The CDR3 sequence is CASSAGLAGGDFEQFF. DNA for the CDR3: TGTGCCAGTAGCGCGGGACTAGCGGGAGGTGACTTTGAGCAGTTCTTC. The whole variable domain, filled in from reference TRBV19 and TRBJ2-1, reads DGGITQSPKYLFRKEGQNVTLSCEQNLNHDAMYWYRQDPGQGLRLIYYSQIVNDFQKGDIAEGYSVSREKKESFPLTVTSAQKNPTAFYLCASSAGLAGGDFEQFFGPGTRLTVL.

This clone was counted between two and nine times. The V and J genes are TRBV28 and TRBJ1-2; 7 positions agree with TRBD1. The CDR3 contains 15 residues. The germline gives CDR1 MDHEN, CDR2 SYDVKM. The ends lost 6 bases at V and 11 bases at J; junction bases unmatched: 18. CDR3: CASRGTGTAHQSYTF. The CDR3 DNA reads TGTGCCAGCAGGGGAACCGGGACAGCCCACCAATCGTACACCTTC.

The chain is built from TRBV2 and TRBJ2-7; 10 positions match TRBD1. After removal of 5 bases from V and 0 bases from J, the junction contained 10 bases not matched to a gene. Germline values: CDR1 SNHLY, CDR2 FYNNEI. The CDR3 consists of 17 residues. The CDR3 loop reads CASSKGQGIILSYEQYF. CDR3 DNA sequence: TGTGCCAGCAGTAAGGGACAGGGGATCATTCTCTCCTACGAGCAGTACTTC.

This clone appeared a few times. This chain joins TRBV7-9 and TRBJ2-1, with no clear D. CDR1 is SEHNR and CDR2 is FQNEAQ in the germline V gene (reference sequence). CDR3 size: 14 residues. With 7 bases removed from V and 5 bases from J, the gap between germline ends came to 15 bases. The chain's CDR3 is CASNNAGSDNEQFF. DNA of the CDR3: TGTGCCAGCAACAACGCAGGTTCAGACAATGAGCAGTTCTTC. The whole variable domain, remainder taken from reference TRBV7-9 and TRBJ2-1, is DTGVSQNPRHKITKRGQNVTFRCDPISEHNRLYWYRQTLGQGPEFLTYFQNEAQLEKSRLLSDRFSAERPKGSFSTLEIQRTEQGDSAMYLCASNNAGSDNEQFFGPGTRLTVL.

This clone has a handful of counts. This chain links TRBV7-2 with TRBJ2-1; D unresolved. Germline loops: CDR1 SGHTA, CDR2 FQGNSA. The germline V and J ends were trimmed by 7 bases and 0 bases, with 10 bases remaining between them. The CDR3 is made up of 14 amino acids. CDR3 in amino acids: CASTPGSSYNEQFF. For the CDR3, the DNA is TGTGCCAGCACCCCAGGAAGCTCCTACAATGAGCAGTTCTTC.

The chain carries TRBV7-9 and TRBJ2-5; D possibly corresponds to TRBD1 (5 bases). The CDR3 covers 15 residues. Per germline, CDR1 SEHNR and CDR2 FQNEAQ (reference sequence). Trimming pared 5 bases from V and 5 bases from J, leaving 18 bases between. CDR3 DNA: TGTGCCAGCAGCCTAGGGGCGTCCCCAAGGGAGACCCAGTACTTC. Protein product: CASSLGASPRETQYF.

A few counts support this clone. CDR3 region: CASSPWTSGIGNEQFF. The CDR3 bases are TGTGCCAGCAGCCCTTGGACTAGCGGGATTGGTAATGAGCAGTTCTTC. The chain uses TRBV7-2 and TRBJ2-1; TRBD2 matches at 12 bases. From germline, CDR1 is SGHTA and CDR2 FQGNSA. V trimming: 5 bases; J trimming: 7 bases; junction bases outside the gene matches: 9. This CDR3 spans 16 amino acids.

The chain's CDR3 is CASSFAGAPEAFF. The CDR3 DNA reads as TGTGCCAGCAGCTTTGCGGGGGCGCCCGAAGCTTTCTTT. The rearrangement uses TRBV7-2 and TRBJ1-1, with D maybe TRBD1 (6 bases). CDR3 size: 13 residues. CDR1 and CDR2 (germline): SGHTA, FQGNSA. The V gene lost 3 bases and the J gene lost 8 bases, with 13 bases spanning the gap.

This clone turned up a few times. The CDR3 DNA reads TGTGCCAGCAGCTACATCGACAGGTACCAAGAGACCCAGTACTTC. This gives the protein CASSYIDRYQETQYF. The chain carries TRBV5-4 and TRBJ2-5; tentative D call: TRBD1 (6 bases). Germline values: CDR1 SGHNT, CDR2 YYREEE (reference sequence). The CDR3 runs to 15 residues. V dropped 3 bases and J dropped 0 bases, with 12 bases sitting between them. The variable domain in full, completed from reference TRBV5-4 and TRBJ2-5, reads ETGVTQSPTHLIKTRGQQVTLRCSSQSGHNTVSWYQQALGQGPQFIFQYYREEENGRGNFPPRFSGLQFPNYSSELNVNALELDDSALYLCASSYIDRYQETQYFGPGTRLLVL.

This clone showed up just a few times. The chain employs TRBV5-4 and TRBJ2-7, with D hard to call. Germline V lookup: CDR1 SGHNT, CDR2 YYREEE (reference sequence). The CDR3 length is 12 residues. V lost 0 bases to trimming and J lost 9 bases, with 10 bases between them. The CDR3 spells CASSLDEALQYF. In DNA, the CDR3 is TGTGCCAGCAGCTTGGATGAGGCGCTGCAGTACTTC.

This clone was seen a few times. The V and J genes are TRBV11-3 and TRBJ2-2, with D possibly matching TRBD1 (6 bases). Trimming pared 1 base from V and 2 bases from J, leaving 11 bases between. Germline V CDR1 and CDR2: SGHNT, YENEEA. CDR3 length: 16 amino acids. The CDR3: CASSLGAQGNTGELFF. CDR3 nucleotides: TGTGCCAGCAGCTTAGGCGCACAGGGTAACACCGGGGAGCTGTTTTTT.

The chain links TRBV28 to TRBJ2-7; TRBD2 agrees at 8 bases. After removal of 4 bases from V and 6 bases from J, the junction contained 8 bases not matched to a gene. The germline V gene encodes CDR1 MDHEN and CDR2 SYDVKM. The CDR3 consists of 14 residues. The CDR3 loop reads CASSWGLAGLEQYF. The CDR3 DNA follows: TGTGCCAGCAGTTGGGGGCTAGCGGGTCTCGAGCAGTACTTC.

The chain combines TRBV7-2 with TRBJ2-5; D perhaps matches TRBD2 (5 bases). The germline V gene encodes CDR1 SGHTA and CDR2 FQGNSA. V lost 5 bases to trimming and J lost 2 bases, with 12 bases between them. This CDR3 is built from 14 residues. The CDR3 region has the DNA TGTGCCAGCAGCCCAACTAGTTGGCAAGAGACCCAGTACTTC. As protein: CASSPTSWQETQYF. Looking up the rest from reference TRBV7-2 and TRBJ2-5 gives the full variable domain: GAGVSQSPSNKVTEKGKDVELRCDPISGHTALYWYRQSLGQGLEFLIYFQGNSAPDKSGLPSDRFSAERTGGSVSTLTIQRTQQEDSAVYLCASSPTSWQETQYFGPGTRLLVL.

This rearrangement joins TRBV30 to TRBJ2-1; TRBD2 might be the D (5 bases). Germline CDR1 and CDR2: GTSNPN and SVGIG (reference sequence). V gave up 0 bases and J gave up 6 bases, with 12 bases separating them. The CDR3 runs 14 residues. Written as DNA, the CDR3 is TGTGCCTGGAGTGTACTGAGGGCCGGCAATGAGCAGTTCTTC. Translating it yields CAWSVLRAGNEQFF.

This chain joins TRBV28 and TRBJ2-7; D unclear. The CDR3 is 12 residues long. Germline V gene data show CDR1 as MDHEN and CDR2 as SYDVKM. Trimming removed 5 bases from V and 4 bases from J, with 9 bases in between. The CDR3 bases are TGTGCCAGCAGTCGAAACCAGTACGAGCAGTACTTC. Its protein product is CASSRNQYEQYF.

This clone was recorded a few times. The rearrangement joins TRBV21-1 to TRBJ2-5; the D call TRBD2 from the table was never checked on the DNA. TRBV21-1 counts as a pseudogene. The CDR3 length is 16 residues. In nucleotides, the CDR3 is TGTGCCAGCAGCAAAGTGATAGCGGGTGAAACGGAGACCCAGTACTTC. This codes for CASSKVIAGETETQYF.

There are a few counts of this clone. The J gene is TRBJ2-6, the V gene TRBV7-7, with D possibly TRBD1 on 6 matching bases. V shed 5 bases and J shed 0 bases, with 17 bases lying between them. The CDR3 is made up of 18 amino acids. In germline, CDR1 is SSHAT, CDR2 FNYEAQ (reference sequence). The CDR3 coding sequence is TGTGCCAGCAGCCTCTTTTCGGACAGACCCTCTGGGGCCAACGTCCTGACTTTC. Its translation is CASSLFSDRPSGANVLTF.

This chain joins TRBV28 and TRBJ2-3; TRBD2 agrees at 13 bases. The CDR3 runs 14 residues. CDR1 is MDHEN and CDR2 is SYDVKM in the germline V gene. V trimming: 8 bases; J trimming: 6 bases; junction bases outside the gene matches: 5. This CDR3 is CASGGTSGTDTQYF. The CDR3 DNA is TGTGCCAGCGGAGGGACTAGCGGGACCGATACGCAGTATTTT.

This clone was seen only a few times. The chain carries TRBV7-8 and TRBJ2-7, with TRBD1 matching over 9 bases. The V gene's germline CDR1 is SGHVS and CDR2 FQNEAQ. V was pared by 5 bases and J by 5 bases, with 13 bases of the junction left unmatched. This CDR3 is built from 16 residues. The CDR3 region is CASSQVGRTGDHEQYF. In DNA form, the CDR3 reads TGTGCCAGCAGCCAGGTTGGTCGGACAGGGGACCACGAGCAGTACTTC.

A few counts support this clone. The chain uses TRBV27 and TRBJ1-2; D not certain. The CDR3 is 11 amino acids. Looked up from germline, CDR1 is MNHEY and CDR2 is SMNVEV (reference sequence). Between the trimmed V and J ends, which lost 8 bases and 7 bases, there was a span of 11 bases. CDR3 loop: CASLRAFGYTF. CDR3 coding DNA: TGTGCCAGCCTACGAGCGTTTGGCTACACCTTC.

There are a few counts of this clone. The J gene is TRBJ2-7, the V gene TRBV6-6, with TRBD2 identical over 7 bases. Germline V gene data show CDR1 as MNHNY and CDR2 as SVGAGI (reference sequence). This CDR3 contains 15 residues. The ends lost 0 bases at V and 3 bases at J; junction bases unmatched: 5. The CDR3 region is CASSYSGRGDYEQYF. DNA of the CDR3: TGTGCCAGCAGTTACTCGGGCCGGGGGGACTACGAGCAGTACTTC.

This clone was seen only a few times. The rearrangement joins TRBV18 to TRBJ2-3; 7 bases map to TRBD2. Germline V gene lookup returns CDR1 KGHSH and CDR2 LQKENI. After removal of 3 bases from V and 2 bases from J, the junction contained 5 bases not matched to a gene. The CDR3 consists of 15 residues. Here the CDR3 reads CASSPLAELTDTQYF. Written as DNA, the CDR3 is TGTGCCAGCTCACCCCTAGCGGAGCTCACAGATACGCAGTATTTT.

This clone appeared a few times. The chain joins TRBV7-2 to TRBJ2-7; 8 bases match TRBD2. J lost 9 bases, V lost 8 bases, and 12 bases had no gene match. The germline CDR1 and CDR2 sequences are SGHTA and FQGNSA. The CDR3 length is 13 residues. CDR3 sequence (DNA): TGTGCCAGCGAGCCAGCGGGAGAGAAAGTGCAGTACTTC. Translation gives CASEPAGEKVQYF. Using reference TRBV7-2 and TRBJ2-7 for the parts outside the CDR3, the full variable domain is GAGVSQSPSNKVTEKGKDVELRCDPISGHTALYWYRQSLGQGLEFLIYFQGNSAPDKSGLPSDRFSAERTGGSVSTLTIQRTQQEDSAVYLCASEPAGEKVQYFGPGTRLTVT.

This clone was seen a few times. The chain uses TRBV30 and TRBJ2-7; 8 bases align to TRBD1. V gave up 1 base and J gave up 0 bases; unmatched junction bases: 8. The CDR3 contains 16 residues. Germline V gene data show CDR1 as GTSNPN and CDR2 as SVGIG (reference sequence). The CDR3 nucleotides are TGTGCCTGGAGTGCCAGGGGGACAGGAGGCTCCTACGAGCAGTACTTC. Its translation is CAWSARGTGGSYEQYF.

This clone was seen a handful of times. The chain combines TRBV2 with TRBJ2-7, with TRBD2 as a possible D gene (6 bases). The V gene lost 3 bases and the J gene lost 2 bases, with 11 bases spanning the gap. The CDR3 covers 14 residues. Germline CDR1 reads SNHLY; CDR2 reads FYNNEI. This chain's CDR3 is CASSDSRGAYEQYF. The CDR3 DNA is TGTGCCAGCAGTGACTCGCGGGGAGCCTACGAGCAGTACTTC.

This clone was recorded a few times. V usage is TRBV7-2 and J usage is TRBJ2-5; 8 bases match TRBD2. The CDR3 loop spans 15 amino acids. The germline V gene encodes CDR1 SGHTA and CDR2 FQGNSA. J was trimmed by 2 bases and V by 5 bases; bases with no gene match: 7. CDR3: CASSLTSGTQETQYF. The CDR3 region has the DNA TGTGCCAGCAGCCTAACTAGCGGAACACAAGAGACCCAGTACTTC.